What follows are 15 T cell receptor beta chains derived from one specimen sequenced in a study of CD4 T cells in relation to SARS-CoV-2 and coronaviruses. These TCRs are of unknown antigen specificity. TCRdb's copy holds only in-frame clones and misses some; the assay was immunoSEQ multiplex PCR. The repertoire holds about 36,000 clones, over 75% seen once, with just over 20% in the top ten. Material for sequencing was memory CD4+ T cells from PBMCs, cultured in vitro. These receptors were taken from an adult with COVID-19.

This clone was seen more than once but under ten times. This chain uses TRBV4-2 with TRBJ2-1; D unclear. The CDR3 runs 15 residues. V was trimmed by 0 bases and J by 10 bases, leaving 16 bases between them. From germline, CDR1 is LGHNA and CDR2 YNFKEQ. The CDR3 here is CASSQDLSRFEEQFF. CDR3 nucleotides: TGTGCCAGCAGCCAAGATCTCTCGCGTTTTGAGGAGCAGTTCTTC.

This sequence joins TRBV7-8 and TRBJ2-5, with no clear D. The CDR3 has 13 residues. The ends were cut back, 3 bases at V and 5 bases at J, with 10 bases in the middle. The V gene's germline CDR1 is SGHVS and CDR2 FQNEAQ. The CDR3 DNA reads as TGTGCCAGCAGCTTGGGTCCAATGGAGACCCAGTACTTC. It specifies CASSLGPMETQYF.

This chain links TRBV12-3 or TRBV12-4 with TRBJ2-2; D unresolved. V dropped 3 bases and J dropped 4 bases, with 3 bases sitting between them. This CDR3 comprises 12 residues. CDR3 sequence reads: CASSFGTGELFF. CDR3 in DNA: TGTGCCAGCAGTTTCGGCACCGGGGAGCTGTTTTTT.

The genes are TRBV6-1 and TRBJ2-3; 7 bases align to TRBD2. This CDR3 comprises 16 residues. Trimming at V came to 3 bases and at J to 1 base, leaving 7 bases not matched to a gene. Germline V CDR1 and CDR2: MNHNS, SASEGT. DNA of the CDR3: TGTGCCAGCAGTGAGTCCCTAGCGGACGGCACAGATACGCAGTATTTT. Protein sequence: CASSESLADGTDTQYF.

The table lists this clone with a few counts. This CDR3 is also generated by other DNA sequences in the sample. V usage is TRBV11-2 and J usage is TRBJ1-1; a possible D gene is TRBD1 (5 bases). Trimming removed 5 bases from V and 1 base from J, with 8 bases in between. The CDR3 totals 13 residues. Germline V gene data show CDR1 as SGHAT and CDR2 as FQNNGV. CDR3 bases: TGTGCCAGCAGCCCGCAGGGGAACACTGAAGCTTTCTTT. This encodes CASSPQGNTEAFF.

The gene calls are TRBV15 and TRBJ2-3; possibly TRBD1 for D (5 bases). V dropped 3 bases and J dropped 5 bases, with 12 bases sitting between them. This CDR3 contains 14 residues. Germline assignment: CDR1 LNHNV and CDR2 YYDKDF (reference sequence). The CDR3 region is CATSRGQAGDTQYF. DNA of the CDR3: TGTGCCACCAGCAGGGGGCAAGCCGGAGATACGCAGTATTTT.

The chain uses TRBV14 and TRBJ2-7, with a tentative D call TRBD1 (6 bases). Trimming took off 3 bases at V and 3 bases at J, with 15 bases between the two ends. Germline V lookup: CDR1 SGHDN, CDR2 FVKESK. The CDR3 length is 15 residues. In DNA form, the CDR3 reads TGTGCCAGCAGCCATTCAGACAGGCCTCACTACGAGCAGTACTTC. It yields the protein CASSHSDRPHYEQYF.

This chain joins TRBV7-3 and TRBJ2-1; 13 bases map to TRBD2. There are 18 residues in the CDR3. The J segment lost 7 bases and the V segment lost 4 bases, leaving 13 bases of the junction unmatched. CDR1 SGHTA and CDR2 FQGTGA come from the germline V gene. As DNA, the CDR3 is TGTGCCAGCAGCTCCTCAAGGACTAGCGGGAGTACGATGAATGAGCAGTTCTTC. Protein sequence: CASSSSRTSGSTMNEQFF.

The chain combines TRBV11-3 with TRBJ2-1, with TRBD2 identical over 8 bases. Unmatched junction bases numbered 12, after V lost 1 base and J lost 7 bases. The CDR3 is made up of 17 amino acids. Per the germline V gene, CDR1 is SGHNT and CDR2 is YENEEA. The chain's CDR3 is CASSLVTAGVSGNEQFF. The DNA for the CDR3 is TGTGCCAGCAGCTTAGTCACAGCGGGAGTTTCCGGGAATGAGCAGTTCTTC.

The chain recombines TRBV30 with TRBJ1-1; tentative D call: TRBD1 (5 bases). V dropped 3 bases and J dropped 4 bases, with 15 bases sitting between them. This CDR3 spans 14 amino acids. Germline V gives CDR1 GTSNPN, CDR2 SVGIG (reference sequence). The CDR3 DNA reads TGTGCCTGGAGCCCTGGCAGGGAGGGCACTGAAGCTTTCTTT. Protein product: CAWSPGREGTEAFF.

This clone was seen a handful of times. In nucleotides, the CDR3 is TGTGCCAGCAGTTCAGCCGAGGGAGGCAATCAGCCCCAGCATTTT. Translated: CASSSAEGGNQPQHF. The chain combines TRBV27 with TRBJ1-5; D is unresolved. Trimming shortened V by 4 bases and J by 2 bases, and 12 bases separated the two germline ends. The CDR3 consists of 15 residues. Germline V gene sequence: CDR1 MNHEY, CDR2 SMNVEV (reference sequence).

Concerning this clone: No DNA is shown, since the ends of the CDR3 on it are uncertain; the CDR3 is the one TCRdb lists. The CDR3 loop is CASRLGRSTSGEQYF. The chain carries TRBV5-1 and TRBJ2-7. The CDR3 is 15 residues long, ends included. Germline values: CDR1 SGHRS, CDR2 YFSETQ.

The V gene is TRBV5-1, the J gene TRBJ2-7; the match to TRBD1 covers 7 bases. The V gene end was trimmed by 5 bases and the J gene end by 6 bases; junction bases not matched to a gene: 14. CDR3 length equals 15 residues. Per the germline V gene, CDR1 is SGHRS and CDR2 is YFSETQ. In DNA, the CDR3 is TGCGCCAGCAGGCCGGGGCGCGGCCAGGGGGTCGAGCAGTACTTC. It codes for CASRPGRGQGVEQYF.

V gene TRBV5-1 combines with J gene TRBJ1-2; the D gene is possibly TRBD1 (5 bases). The germline V gene has CDR1 SGHRS and CDR2 YFSETQ. The CDR3 is 12 amino acids. The ends were cut back, 1 base at V and 7 bases at J, with 8 bases in the middle. The CDR3 nucleotides are TGCGCCAGCAGCTTGTCCAGGGTTGGCTACACCTTC. Residues: CASSLSRVGYTF. The variable domain in full, completed from reference TRBV5-1 and TRBJ1-2, reads KAGVTQTPRYLIKTRGQQVTLSCSPISGHRSVSWYQQTPGQGLQFLFEYFSETQRNKGNFPGRFSGRQFSNSRSEMNVSTLELGDSALYLCASSLSRVGYTFGSGTRLTVV.

The sample holds one count of this clone. This chain links TRBV6-2 or TRBV6-3 with TRBJ2-7; either TRBD1 or TRBD2 may fit D (5 bases each). The V and J ends lost 0 bases and 6 bases respectively, with 27 bases between them. Germline CDR1 MNHEY, CDR2 SVGEGT. CDR3 length equals 19 residues. The CDR3 spells CASSYSMRGRDQGLVEQYF. The CDR3 DNA reads TGTGCCAGCAGTTACTCGATGCGTGGAAGGGACCAGGGCCTCGTCGAGCAGTACTTC.